This passage covers 24 T cell receptor beta chains from one sample sequenced in a study of T-cell reconstitution after alpha-beta-depleted transplantation in children. TCRbeta library preparation incorporated unique molecular identifiers. One entry per CDR3 protein, called by TCRdb with MiXCR from the PCR reads. The sample yields 610,000 or so distinct CDR3 sequences, roughly a quarter seen once. The sample was PBMCs, taken before TCRalphabeta/CD19-depleted stem cell transplant. These receptors all stem from a boy in the first two years of life with Wiskott-Aldrich syndrome, due to receive a stem cell transplant.

V gene TRBV6-5 combines with J gene TRBJ2-1; D is perhaps TRBD2 (6 bases). The germline V and J ends were trimmed by 0 bases and 12 bases, with 27 bases remaining between them. CDR3 size: 18 residues. The V gene's germline CDR1 is MNHEY and CDR2 SVGAGI. The DNA for the CDR3 is TGTGCCAGCAGTTACTCCAAGGTGGGAGCCTCCTTAGTGGGAGGGCAGTTCTTC. Translating it yields CASSYSKVGASLVGGQFF.

This clonotype was counted only a few times. The V and J genes are TRBV5-5 and TRBJ1-5; D might be TRBD1 (6 bases). Germline values: CDR1 SGHKS, CDR2 YYEKEE (reference sequence). V dropped 0 bases and J dropped 3 bases, with 10 bases sitting between them. The CDR3 length is 15 residues. The DNA for the CDR3 is TGTGCCAGCAGCTTGGCCTCAGGGGTCAATCAGCCCCAGCATTTT. This translates into CASSLASGVNQPQHF.

The genes are TRBV5-1 and TRBJ2-3; unclear D gene. The CDR3 consists of 13 residues. Trimming left V 2 bases short and J 4 bases short, with 8 bases between. Germline V gene data show CDR1 as SGHRS and CDR2 as YFSETQ. CDR3 sequence: CASSFGSSDTQYF. The CDR3, as DNA: TGCGCCAGCAGCTTTGGTAGCTCAGATACGCAGTATTTT.

This chain joins TRBV20-1 and TRBJ2-1; possible D gene TRBD2, 5 bases. Germline CDR1 reads DFQATT; CDR2 reads SNEGSKA (reference sequence). CDR3 length: 13 residues. Between the trimmed V and J ends, which lost 1 base and 5 bases, there was a span of 9 bases. The CDR3 here is CSARGTGDNEQFF. The CDR3 bases are TGCAGTGCTAGAGGGACTGGAGACAATGAGCAGTTCTTC.

The chain carries TRBV5-1 and TRBJ2-1, with D possibly TRBD2 on 5 matching bases. The V gene's germline CDR1 is SGHRS and CDR2 YFSETQ. Between the trimmed V and J ends, which lost 0 bases and 4 bases, there was a span of 14 bases. The CDR3 is 16 residues long. The CDR3 loop is CASSLDEGPRYNEQFF. The CDR3, as DNA: TGCGCCAGCAGCTTGGACGAGGGCCCACGTTACAATGAGCAGTTCTTC.

This clonotype was recorded a few times. The chain employs TRBV5-1 and TRBJ2-7, with 10 positions matching TRBD1. V shed 4 bases, J shed 3 bases, and the junction held 4 bases outside the gene matches. This CDR3 comprises 14 residues. In germline, CDR1 is SGHRS, CDR2 YFSETQ. In DNA, the CDR3 is TGCGCCAGCAGCGGGACAGGGGATCTCTACGAGCAGTACTTC. Protein product: CASSGTGDLYEQYF. The whole variable domain, filled in from reference TRBV5-1 and TRBJ2-7, reads KAGVTQTPRYLIKTRGQQVTLSCSPISGHRSVSWYQQTPGQGLQFLFEYFSETQRNKGNFPGRFSGRQFSNSRSEMNVSTLELGDSALYLCASSGTGDLYEQYFGPGTRLTVT.

This clonotype was observed a few times. This chain joins TRBV5-6 and TRBJ2-7; a weak D match, TRBD2 (5 bases). The germline CDR1 and CDR2 sequences are SGHDT and YYEEEE. This CDR3 spans 15 amino acids. V lost 2 bases and J lost 3, with 15 bases in between. The CDR3 bases are TGTGCCAGCAGCTTAGTTGGGAGTCTCCTCTACGAGCAGTACTTC. It encodes CASSLVGSLLYEQYF.

This clonotype was seen only a few times. The genes are TRBV5-1 and TRBJ2-5, with 9 bases that match TRBD2. Germline-derived CDR1 and CDR2 are SGHRS and YFSETQ. V gave up 4 bases and J gave up 5 bases; unmatched junction bases: 6. The CDR3 runs 14 residues. The CDR3 protein is CASSRWTSAETQYF. DNA of the CDR3: TGCGCCAGCAGCCGGTGGACTAGCGCCGAGACCCAGTACTTC.

In this sample, this clonotype turned up a few times. The chain carries TRBV4-1 and TRBJ2-3, with TRBD2 matching 11 bases. Trimming cost V 0 bases and J 4 bases; bases outside gene matches: 6. From germline, CDR1 is MGHRA and CDR2 YSYEKL. This CDR3 comprises 17 residues. The CDR3, as DNA: TGCGCCAGCAGCCAAGACATAAGACTAGCGGGACCAGATACGCAGTATTTT. Translated, it gives CASSQDIRLAGPDTQYF.

The CDR3 DNA reads as TGTGCCAGCAGAATAGGCCGAGCCTACGAGCAGTACTTC. Protein: CASRIGRAYEQYF. The chain uses TRBV5-5 and TRBJ2-7; D is uncertain. Germline lookup yields CDR1 SGHKS and CDR2 YYEKEE (reference sequence). Trimming stripped 5 bases from V and 2 bases from J, with 11 bases between. The CDR3 consists of 13 residues.

V gene TRBV10-3 combines with J gene TRBJ2-1; 8 nucleotides align to TRBD1. The CDR3 spans 16 residues. Germline V gene data show CDR1 as ENHRY and CDR2 as SYGVKD. The V and J ends lost 7 bases and 7 bases, in that order; junction bases with no gene match: 15. The CDR3 sequence is CAITKGGRGQANEQFF. The CDR3 DNA sequence: TGTGCCATCACAAAAGGGGGCAGGGGGCAAGCAAATGAGCAGTTCTTC.

The chain combines TRBV7-3 with TRBJ1-5, with D possibly TRBD1 on 5 matching bases. Trimming pared 4 bases from V and 3 bases from J, leaving 10 bases between. Germline CDR1 is SGHTA and CDR2 is FQGTGA. There are 14 residues in the CDR3. The CDR3 region has the DNA TGTGCCAGCAGCTCTGAGGGACTCAATCAGCCCCAGCATTTT. Amino acid sequence: CASSSEGLNQPQHF.

The V gene is TRBV6-1, the J gene TRBJ2-7; TRBD2 matches at 8 bases. The CDR3 length is 15 residues. From germline, CDR1 is MNHNS and CDR2 SASEGT. V dropped 5 bases and J dropped 3; count of bases not matched to a gene: 9. CDR3 DNA: TGTGCCAGCAGTCCTCTCGGGCTAGCGGGCTACGAGCAGTACTTC. Translated, it gives CASSPLGLAGYEQYF.

This chain joins TRBV11-2 and TRBJ2-3; D might be TRBD1 or TRBD2, each matching 6 bases. The V end was cut by 5 bases, the J end by 4 bases, with 13 bases between. The CDR3 loop spans 14 amino acids. From germline, CDR1 is SGHAT and CDR2 FQNNGV. The CDR3, as DNA: TGTGCCAGCAGCCTGGGGGCGGGACCAGATACGCAGTATTTT. Translated: CASSLGAGPDTQYF.

This clonotype has more than one count but fewer than ten. This sequence joins TRBV12-3 or TRBV12-4 and TRBJ2-2; TRBD2 matches at 7 bases. V dropped 11 bases and J dropped 0; count of bases not matched to a gene: 6. CDR3 length: 14 residues. The CDR3 DNA follows: TGTGCCGGAAAGCGGGACCCGAACACCGGGGAGCTGTTTTTT. Amino acid sequence: CAGKRDPNTGELFF.

This clonotype was picked up a small number of times. The chain is built from TRBV5-1 and TRBJ2-1; D is possibly TRBD2 (6 bases). The CDR3 is 16 residues long. V lost 4 bases, J lost 2 bases, and 16 bases lay in between. Germline CDR1 and CDR2: SGHRS and YFSETQ. As DNA, the CDR3 is TGCGCCAGCAGCGTTGGGACTCTGACACCCTACAATGAGCAGTTCTTC. Encoded protein: CASSVGTLTPYNEQFF.

This clonotype turned up a few times. The V gene is TRBV30, the J gene TRBJ2-2; 9 bases align to TRBD1. Germline V gene data show CDR1 as GTSNPN and CDR2 as SVGIG (reference sequence). With 4 bases clipped from V and 2 bases from J, the junction kept 8 bases outside the gene matches. The length of the CDR3 is 16 residues. CDR3 sequence (DNA): TGTGCCTGGAAGTCCAGACAGGGGGTTAACACCGGGGAGCTGTTTTTT. Translation gives CAWKSRQGVNTGELFF.

A few counts support this clonotype. The rearrangement joins TRBV10-3 to TRBJ2-7, with TRBD1 identical over 7 bases. Germline CDR1 is ENHRY and CDR2 is SYGVKD. The CDR3 is 14 residues long. J was trimmed by 6 bases and V by 2 bases; bases with no gene match: 7. The CDR3: CAISEKTGVSEQYF. DNA of the CDR3: TGTGCCATCAGTGAGAAAACAGGGGTTTCCGAGCAGTACTTC.

This chain uses TRBV20-1 with TRBJ2-3; 10 nucleotides align to TRBD2. There are 13 residues in the CDR3. The trim removed 5 bases at V and 4 bases at J, leaving 3 bases unmatched. Germline assignment: CDR1 DFQATT and CDR2 SNEGSKA (reference sequence). The CDR3 DNA reads as TGCAGTGCTCTAGCGGGAGTGGCAGATACGCAGTATTTT. Protein sequence: CSALAGVADTQYF.

This clonotype was detected only a few times. This chain links TRBV18 with TRBJ2-3; 8 bases agree with TRBD1. CDR1 and CDR2 (germline): KGHSH, LQKENI. The length of the CDR3 is 14 residues. With 4 bases clipped from V and 4 bases from J, the junction kept 4 bases outside the gene matches. The CDR3 sequence is CASSHRTGSDTQYF. As DNA, the CDR3 is TGTGCCAGCTCACATCGGACAGGGTCAGATACGCAGTATTTT.

This sequence joins TRBV28 and TRBJ2-3, with a weak D call TRBD1 (6 bases). V dropped 10 bases and J dropped 1 base, with 15 bases sitting between them. CDR3 length: 14 amino acids. Germline CDR1 reads MDHEN; CDR2 reads SYDVKM. The CDR3 bases are TGTGCCACTCAATGGGGGCGCGGCACAGATACGCAGTATTTT. It specifies CATQWGRGTDTQYF.

This clonotype was recorded a few times. The chain couples TRBV12-3 or TRBV12-4 to TRBJ2-7, with 11 bases that match TRBD1. This CDR3 is 16 amino acids long. Trimming took 5 bases from V and 1 from J; bases not matched to a gene: 7. CDR3 loop: CASSPRTGGSSYEQYF. As DNA, the CDR3 is TGTGCCAGCAGTCCAAGGACAGGGGGCAGTTCCTACGAGCAGTACTTC.

CDR3 bases: TGTGCCAGCAGTTCGCAGGGGGGGGAGTGGGAGACCCAGTACTTC. Protein sequence: CASSSQGGEWETQYF. V and J are TRBV28 and TRBJ2-5; possibly TRBD1 or TRBD2 for D (7 bases each). Germline values: CDR1 MDHEN, CDR2 SYDVKM. V shed 4 bases and J shed 5 bases, with 17 bases lying between them. The CDR3 spans 15 residues.

The chain uses TRBV2 and TRBJ2-5; perhaps TRBD2 as D (6 bases). V shed 8 bases and J shed 4 bases, with 11 bases lying between them. CDR3 length: 12 residues. Germline CDR1 and CDR2: SNHLY and FYNNEI. The CDR3 region has the DNA TGTGCCAGCTGGCGGAGGGCAGAGACCCAGTACTTC. It yields the protein CASWRRAETQYF.